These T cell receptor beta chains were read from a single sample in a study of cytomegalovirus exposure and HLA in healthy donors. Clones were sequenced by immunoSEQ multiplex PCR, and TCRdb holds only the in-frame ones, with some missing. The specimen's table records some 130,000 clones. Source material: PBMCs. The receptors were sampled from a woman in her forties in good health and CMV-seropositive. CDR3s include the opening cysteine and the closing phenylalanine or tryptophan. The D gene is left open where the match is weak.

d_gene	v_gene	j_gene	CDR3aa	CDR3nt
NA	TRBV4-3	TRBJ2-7	CASSQDSNNAYEQYF	TGCGCCAGCAGCCAAGATTCCAACAACGCCTACGAGCAGTACTTC
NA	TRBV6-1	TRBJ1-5	CASRTSNLLNQPQHF	TGTGCCAGCAGAACTTCGAACCTTTTAAATCAGCCCCAGCATTTT
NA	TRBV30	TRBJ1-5	CAWSGVRAGQPQHF	TGTGCCTGGAGTGGGGTGAGGGCGGGTCAGCCCCAGCATTTT
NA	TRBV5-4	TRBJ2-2	CASSLDPVTTGELFF	TGTGCCAGCAGCTTGGATCCGGTAACCACCGGGGAGCTGTTTTTT
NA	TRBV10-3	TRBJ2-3	CAISEIGTDTQYF	TGTGCCATCAGTGAGATCGGGACAGATACGCAGTATTTT
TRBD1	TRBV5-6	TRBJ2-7	CASSWTGTPYEQYF	TGTGCCAGCAGCTGGACAGGTACTCCCTACGAGCAGTACTTC
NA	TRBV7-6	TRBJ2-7	CASSLMLDSRREQYF	TGTGCCAGCAGCTTAATGTTGGACAGTCGCCGGGAGCAGTACTTC
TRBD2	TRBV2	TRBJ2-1	CATGTSAYNEQFF	TGTGCCACCGGGACTAGCGCTTACAATGAGCAGTTCTTC
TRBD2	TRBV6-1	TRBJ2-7	CAVSGSYEQYF	TGTGCCGTTAGCGGGTCCTACGAGCAGTACTTC
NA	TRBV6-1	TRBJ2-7	CASSEGFSQYEQYF	TGTGCCAGCAGTGAAGGTTTCTCGCAATACGAGCAGTACTTC
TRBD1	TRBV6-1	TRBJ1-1	CASSQIQGVTEAFF	TGTGCCAGCAGTCAGATACAGGGGGTCACTGAAGCTTTCTTT
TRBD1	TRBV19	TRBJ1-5	CASSGGTGNQPQHF	TGTGCCAGTAGTGGGGGGACAGGGAATCAGCCCCAGCATTTT
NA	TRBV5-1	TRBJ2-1	CASSLNRNEQFF	TGCGCCAGCAGCTTGAATCGCAATGAGCAGTTCTTC
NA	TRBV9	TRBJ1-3	CASSRAGTGSGNTIYF	TGTGCCAGCAGCCGGGCGGGCACCGGCTCTGGAAACACCATATATTTT
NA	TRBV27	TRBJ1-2	CASSLTGINYGYTF	TGTGCCAGCAGTTTAACCGGGATTAACTATGGCTACACCTTC
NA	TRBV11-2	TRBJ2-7	CASSLAGVYEQYF	TGTGCCAGCAGCTTAGCGGGAGTGTACGAGCAGTACTTC
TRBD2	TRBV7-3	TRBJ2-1	CASSLGTVLAGGRWNEQFF	TGTGCCAGCAGCCTCGGGACAGTACTAGCGGGAGGGCGTTGGAATGAGCAGTTCTTC
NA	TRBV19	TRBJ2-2	CASSTAKGAGELFF	TGTGCCAGTAGTACAGCCAAGGGGGCCGGGGAGCTGTTTTTT
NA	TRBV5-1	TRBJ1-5	CASSLGGVGNQPQHF	TGCGCCAGCAGCTTAGGAGGGGTAGGGAATCAGCCCCAGCATTTT
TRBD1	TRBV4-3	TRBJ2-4	CASSQDRGQGAGKNIQYF	TGCGCCAGCAGCCAAGATAGGGGACAGGGGGCTGGCAAAAACATTCAGTACTTC
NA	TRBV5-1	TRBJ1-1	CASSLQGAANTEAFF	TGCGCCAGCAGCTTACAGGGAGCGGCAAACACTGAAGCTTTCTTT
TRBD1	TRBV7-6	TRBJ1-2	CASSLGQGNGYTF	TGTGCCAGCAGCTTAGGACAGGGAAATGGCTACACCTTC
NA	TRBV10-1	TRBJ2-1	CASSEGQYNEQFF	TGCGCCAGCAGTGAGGGCCAGTACAATGAGCAGTTCTTC
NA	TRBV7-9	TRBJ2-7	CASSLTGLPLGEQYF	TGTGCCAGCAGCTTAACAGGTCTACCCTTGGGCGAGCAGTACTTC
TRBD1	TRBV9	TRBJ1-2	CASSPSPAGGFSGYTF	TGTGCCAGCAGCCCTTCCCCGGCAGGGGGCTTTAGTGGCTACACCTTC
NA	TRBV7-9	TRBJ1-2	CASSLWTRSFYGYTF	TGTGCCAGCAGCTTATGGACACGGTCATTCTATGGCTACACCTTC
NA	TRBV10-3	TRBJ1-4	CAIRQRQDEKLFF	TGTGCCATCAGGCAAAGACAGGATGAAAAACTGTTTTTT
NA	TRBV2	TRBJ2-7	CASSAGGGGFYEQYF	TGTGCCAGCAGTGCGGGCGGGGGCGGCTTTTACGAGCAGTACTTC
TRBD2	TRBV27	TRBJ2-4	CASNLRGGQNIQYF	TGTGCCAGTAACCTAAGGGGAGGGCAAAACATTCAGTACTTC
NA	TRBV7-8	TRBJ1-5	CASSLRQGGVSNQPQHF	TGTGCCAGCAGCTTAAGGCAGGGAGGGGTTAGCAATCAGCCCCAGCATTTT
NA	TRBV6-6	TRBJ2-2	CASSYPPGNTGELFF	TGTGCCAGCAGTTACCCTCCGGGGAACACCGGGGAGCTGTTTTTT
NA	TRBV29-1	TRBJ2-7	CSVVGGYEQYF	TGCAGCGTTGTAGGGGGATACGAGCAGTACTTC
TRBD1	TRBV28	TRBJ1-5	CASSLVGGQGHF	TGTGCCAGCAGTTTAGTAGGGGGACAGGGGCATTTT
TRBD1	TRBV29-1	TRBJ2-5	CSVAFQGVETQYF	TGCAGTGTTGCGTTCCAGGGGGTGGAGACCCAGTACTTC
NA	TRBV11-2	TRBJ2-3	CASSPWGSGDTQYF	TGTGCCAGCAGCCCCTGGGGTAGCGGAGATACGCAGTATTTT